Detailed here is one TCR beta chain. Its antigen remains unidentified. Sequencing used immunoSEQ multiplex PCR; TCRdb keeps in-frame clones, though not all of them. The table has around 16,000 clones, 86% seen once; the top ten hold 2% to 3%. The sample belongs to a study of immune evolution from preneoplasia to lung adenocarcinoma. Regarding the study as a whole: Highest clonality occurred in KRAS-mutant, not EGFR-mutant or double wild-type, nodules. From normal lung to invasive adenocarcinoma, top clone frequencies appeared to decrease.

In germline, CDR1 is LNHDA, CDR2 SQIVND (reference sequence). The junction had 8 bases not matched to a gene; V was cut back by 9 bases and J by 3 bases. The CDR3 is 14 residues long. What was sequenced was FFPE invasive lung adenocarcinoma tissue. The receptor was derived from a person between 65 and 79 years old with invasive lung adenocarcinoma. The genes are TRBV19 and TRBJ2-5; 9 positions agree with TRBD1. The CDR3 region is CASMPRDREETQYF. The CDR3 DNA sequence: TGTGCCAGCATGCCCAGGGACAGGGAAGAGACCCAGTACTTC.